The source of this TCR beta chain is a study of shared clonotypes between healthy human individuals. As for this clone: Its target is unknown.

Germline-derived CDR1 and CDR2 are SGHVS and FNYEAQ. The CDR3 has 13 amino acids. V was shortened by 0 bases and J by 3 bases, with 6 bases between the two germline ends. TCRdb keeps only in-frame clones here, not all; method: immunoSEQ multiplex PCR. The sample carries 2 million to 2.5 million clones, approximately 95% recorded once. Whole-study results and caveats: It was the non-shared clonotypes that had lower generation probabilities than clonotypes shared by all four donors.

The clonotype originates from a man aged 18 to 29 in good health. Material for sequencing was naive CD4+ T cells sorted from blood. Described subset: CD45RA+ positively selected. The chain uses TRBV7-6 and TRBJ2-7; D is ambiguous. CDR3 coding DNA: TGTGCCAGCAGCTTAGCTTGGAACTACGAGCAGTACTTC. It is translated as CASSLAWNYEQYF.